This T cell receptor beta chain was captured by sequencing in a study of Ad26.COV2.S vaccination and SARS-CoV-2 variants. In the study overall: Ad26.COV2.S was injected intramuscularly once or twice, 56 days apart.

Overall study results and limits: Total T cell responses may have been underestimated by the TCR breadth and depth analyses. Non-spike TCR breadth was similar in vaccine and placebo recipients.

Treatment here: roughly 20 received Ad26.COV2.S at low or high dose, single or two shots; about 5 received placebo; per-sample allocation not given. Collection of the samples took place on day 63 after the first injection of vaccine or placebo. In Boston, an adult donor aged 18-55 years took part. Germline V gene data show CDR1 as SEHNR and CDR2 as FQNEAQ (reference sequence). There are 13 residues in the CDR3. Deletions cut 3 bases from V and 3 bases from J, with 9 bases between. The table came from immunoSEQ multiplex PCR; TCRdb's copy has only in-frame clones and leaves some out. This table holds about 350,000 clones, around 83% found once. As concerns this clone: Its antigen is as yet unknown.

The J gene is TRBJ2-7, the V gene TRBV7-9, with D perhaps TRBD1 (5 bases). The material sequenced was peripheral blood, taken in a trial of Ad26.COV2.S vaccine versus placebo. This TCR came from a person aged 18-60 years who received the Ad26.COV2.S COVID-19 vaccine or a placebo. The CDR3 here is CASSFGQGYEQYF. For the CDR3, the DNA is TGTGCCAGCAGCTTTGGGCAGGGCTACGAGCAGTACTTC.